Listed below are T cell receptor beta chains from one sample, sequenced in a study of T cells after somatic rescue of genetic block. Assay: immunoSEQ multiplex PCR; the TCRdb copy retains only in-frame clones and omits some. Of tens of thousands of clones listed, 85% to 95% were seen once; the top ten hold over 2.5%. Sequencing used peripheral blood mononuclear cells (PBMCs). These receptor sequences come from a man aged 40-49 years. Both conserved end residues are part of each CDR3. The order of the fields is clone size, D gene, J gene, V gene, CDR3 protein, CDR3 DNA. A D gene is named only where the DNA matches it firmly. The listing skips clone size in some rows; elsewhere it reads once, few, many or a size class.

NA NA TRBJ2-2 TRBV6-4 CASSDSNRNSGELFF TGTGCCAGCAGTGACTCGAATAGAAACTCCGGGGAGCTGTTTTTT
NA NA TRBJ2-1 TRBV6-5 CASSQGFNEQFF TGTGCCAGCAGTCAGGGGTTCAATGAGCAGTTCTTC
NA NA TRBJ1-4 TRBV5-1 CASSFSRATNEKLFF TGCGCCAGCAGCTTTAGCAGGGCAACTAATGAAAAACTGTTTTTT
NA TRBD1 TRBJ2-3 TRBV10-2 CASSAPGQKTTDTQYF TGCGCCAGCAGTGCCCCGGGACAGAAGACCACAGATACGCAGTATTTT
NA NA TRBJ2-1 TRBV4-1 CASSQDRGFVDEQFF TGCGCCAGCAGCCAAGATCGGGGGTTTGTCGATGAGCAGTTCTTC
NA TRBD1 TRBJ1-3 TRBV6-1 CASSTGGSGNTIYF TGTGCCAGCAGTACAGGGGGCAGTGGAAACACCATATATTTT
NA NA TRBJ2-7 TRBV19 CASSMGLASYEQYF TGTGCCAGTAGTATGGGGCTGGCAAGCTACGAGCAGTACTTC
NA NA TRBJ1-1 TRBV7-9 CASSLGQAPGMNTEAFF TGTGCCAGCAGCTTAGGACAGGCCCCGGGGATGAACACTGAAGCTTTCTTT
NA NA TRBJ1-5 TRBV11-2 CASSLAPGDQPQHF TGTGCCAGCAGCTTAGCCCCAGGAGATCAGCCCCAGCATTTT
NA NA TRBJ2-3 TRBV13 CASSLGRRVVTDTQYF TGTGCCAGCAGCTTAGGGCGGCGGGTGGTTACAGATACGCAGTATTTT
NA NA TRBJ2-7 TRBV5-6 CASTSSIVNEQYF TGTGCCAGCACCTCTTCCATAGTCAACGAGCAGTACTTC
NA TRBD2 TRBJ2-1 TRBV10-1 CASGRTSGAYNEQFF TGCGCCAGCGGGAGGACTAGCGGGGCCTACAATGAGCAGTTCTTC
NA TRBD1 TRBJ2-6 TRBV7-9 CASSLRGRTGNSGANVLTF TGTGCCAGCAGTTTGAGAGGGCGGACAGGGAACTCTGGGGCCAACGTCCTGACTTTC
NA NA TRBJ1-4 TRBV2 CASSPLAGRSEKLFF TGTGCCAGCAGTCCTCTGGCAGGGCGGAGTGAAAAACTGTTTTTT
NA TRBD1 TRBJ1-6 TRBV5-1 CASSQGTVSSYNSPLHF TGCGCCAGCAGCCAAGGGACAGTAAGCTCCTATAATTCACCCCTCCACTTT
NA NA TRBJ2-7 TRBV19 CASSIGPGSYEQYF TGTGCCAGTAGTATCGGGCCAGGATCCTACGAGCAGTACTTC
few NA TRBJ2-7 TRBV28 CASSLSGAGEQYF TGTGCCAGCAGTTTATCCGGGGCGGGCGAGCAGTACTTC
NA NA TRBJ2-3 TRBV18 CASSPRSTSTDTQYF TGTGCCAGCTCACCACGATCGACTAGCACAGATACGCAGTATTTT
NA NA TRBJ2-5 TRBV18 CASSPLTGIQETQYF TGTGCCAGCTCACCTCTAACAGGGATCCAAGAGACCCAGTACTTC
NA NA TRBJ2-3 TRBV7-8 CASSLAPASTDTQYF TGTGCCAGCAGCTTAGCGCCAGCAAGCACAGATACGCAGTATTTT
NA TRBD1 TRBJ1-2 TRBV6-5 CASSYSATGLYGYTF TGTGCCAGCAGTTACAGCGCGACAGGGCTCTATGGCTACACCTTC
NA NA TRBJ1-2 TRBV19 CASSIPGLYGYTF TGTGCCAGTAGTATACCAGGACTCTATGGCTACACCTTC
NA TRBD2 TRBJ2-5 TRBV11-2 CASSSVGRGAGEETQYF TGTGCCAGCAGCTCTGTGGGCCGGGGAGCGGGGGAAGAGACCCAGTACTTC
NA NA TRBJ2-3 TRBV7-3 CASSLPSADTQYF TGTGCCAGCAGCTTACCTAGCGCAGATACGCAGTATTTT
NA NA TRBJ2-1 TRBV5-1 CASSLGGSSYNEQFF TGCGCCAGCAGCTTGGGGGGTAGCTCCTACAATGAGCAGTTCTTC
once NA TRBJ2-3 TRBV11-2 CASSLLRADTQYF TGTGCCAGCAGCTTACTACGGGCAGATACGCAGTATTTT
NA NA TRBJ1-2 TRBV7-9 CASSLGQTRSVGYTF TGTGCCAGCAGTTTGGGGCAGACCCGAAGTGTTGGCTACACCTTC
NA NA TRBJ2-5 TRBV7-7 CASSIQETQYF TGTGCCAGCAGCATCCAAGAGACCCAGTACTTC
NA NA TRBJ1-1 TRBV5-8 CASSLGYMNTEAFF TGTGCCAGCAGCTTGGGGTACATGAACACTGAAGCTTTCTTT
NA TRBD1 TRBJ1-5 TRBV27 CASSLGGTGGNQPQHF TGTGCCAGCAGTTTAGGCGGGACAGGGGGCAATCAGCCCCAGCATTTT
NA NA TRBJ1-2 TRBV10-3 CAISESVPNYGYTF TGTGCCATCAGTGAGTCTGTCCCTAACTATGGCTACACCTTC
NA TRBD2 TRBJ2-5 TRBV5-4 CASSPRREGPETQYF TGTGCCAGCAGCCCTAGGCGGGAGGGCCCAGAGACCCAGTACTTC
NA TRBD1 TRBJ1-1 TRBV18 CASSPPAAGGRAFF TGTGCCAGCTCTCCCCCTGCGGCAGGGGGCCGAGCTTTCTTT
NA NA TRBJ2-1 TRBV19 CASSIMTLNEQFF TGTGCCAGTAGTATAATGACCCTCAATGAGCAGTTCTTC
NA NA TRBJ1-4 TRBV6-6 CASSYEGSREKLFF TGTGCCAGCAGTTACGAGGGGAGTCGTGAAAAACTGTTTTTT
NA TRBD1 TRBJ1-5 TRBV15 CATSDRGIGNQPQHF TGTGCCACCAGCGACAGGGGAATTGGCAATCAGCCCCAGCATTTT
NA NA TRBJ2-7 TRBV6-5 CASSYSQGRNEQYF TGTGCCAGCAGTTACTCGCAGGGTCGGAACGAGCAGTACTTC
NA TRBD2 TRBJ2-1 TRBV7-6 CASSSIAGASYNEQFF TGTGCCAGCAGCTCCATAGCGGGAGCCTCCTACAATGAGCAGTTCTTC
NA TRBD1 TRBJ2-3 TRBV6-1 CASSDPGQGRYTQYF TGTGCCAGCAGTGATCCGGGACAGGGGCGATATACGCAGTATTTT
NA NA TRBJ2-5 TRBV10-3 CAISESVETQYF TGTGCCATCAGTGAGTCCGTTGAGACCCAGTACTTC
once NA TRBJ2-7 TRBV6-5 CASSPGSSYEQYF TGTGCCAGCAGCCCAGGGTCCTCCTACGAGCAGTACTTC
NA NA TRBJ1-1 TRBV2 CASSEQGGGTEAFF TGTGCCAGCAGTGAACAGGGCGGGGGCACTGAAGCTTTCTTT
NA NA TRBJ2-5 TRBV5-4 CASSGGRDQETQYF TGTGCCAGCAGTGGGGGGCGGGATCAAGAGACCCAGTACTTC
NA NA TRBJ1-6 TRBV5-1 CASSPEEASPLHF TGCGCCAGCAGCCCGGAGGAGGCTTCACCCCTCCACTTT
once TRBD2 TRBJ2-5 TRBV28 CASIRAGAGETQYF TGTGCCAGCATCCGAGCGGGGGCGGGAGAGACCCAGTACTTC
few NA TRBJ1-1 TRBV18 CASSPQAENTEAFF TGTGCCAGCTCACCCCAAGCTGAGAACACTGAAGCTTTCTTT
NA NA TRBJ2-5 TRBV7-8 CAGGWVQETQYF TGTGCCGGAGGATGGGTCCAAGAGACCCAGTACTTC
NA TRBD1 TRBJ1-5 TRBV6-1 CASSEEGTGGRNQPQHF TGTGCCAGCAGTGAAGAGGGGACAGGGGGCAGGAATCAGCCCCAGCATTTT
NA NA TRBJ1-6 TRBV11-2 CASSLGDSPLHF TGTGCCAGCAGCTTGGGGGATTCACCCCTCCACTTT
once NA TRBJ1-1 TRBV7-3 CASSSKPVGNPMNTEAFF TGTGCCAGCAGCTCCAAGCCAGTAGGGAATCCAATGAACACTGAAGCTTTCTTT
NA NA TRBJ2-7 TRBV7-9 CASSLLPYEQYF TGTGCCAGCAGCCTACTCCCTTACGAGCAGTACTTC
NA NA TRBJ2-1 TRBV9 CASSVAGSRGEQFF TGTGCCAGCAGCGTAGCGGGCTCTCGGGGTGAGCAGTTCTTC
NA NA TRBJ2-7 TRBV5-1 CASSYDGFGEQYF TGCGCCAGCAGCTACGACGGGTTCGGGGAGCAGTACTTC
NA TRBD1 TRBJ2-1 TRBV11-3 CASSYRDSRSSYNEQFF TGTGCCAGCAGCTATCGGGACAGTCGAAGCTCCTACAATGAGCAGTTCTTC